This record covers a single T cell receptor (beta chain). The data derive from a study of blood T cell repertoires in COVID-19. In the original processing: From reference gene primer amplification, estimates of nucleated cell counts were derived. Clones were read by immunoSEQ multiplex PCR, and TCRdb kept only the in-frame ones, dropping some. For V, J and clone size, that table is used; D and trimming come from the DNA. The sample lists some 350,000 clones, 83% seen once, with around 3% in the top ten. V was pared by 5 bases and J by 2 bases, with 16 bases between. The CDR3 length is 15 residues. Germline assignment: CDR1 SGHVS and CDR2 FQNEAQ.

What was sequenced was peripheral blood. This receptor was obtained from a young man with active or convalescent COVID-19. This chain joins TRBV7-8 and TRBJ2-7; TRBD2 is a possible D gene (6 bases). The chain's CDR3 is CASSLGLRAPYEQYF. The CDR3 coding sequence is TGTGCCAGCAGCCTGGGACTTCGAGCTCCCTACGAGCAGTACTTC. Supplemented by reference TRBV7-8 and TRBJ2-7, the full variable domain reads GAGVSQSPRYKVAKRGQDVALRCDPISGHVSLFWYQQALGQGPEFLTYFQNEAQLDKSGLPSDRFFAERPEGSVSTLKIQRTQQEDSAVYLCASSLGLRAPYEQYFGPGTRLTVT.